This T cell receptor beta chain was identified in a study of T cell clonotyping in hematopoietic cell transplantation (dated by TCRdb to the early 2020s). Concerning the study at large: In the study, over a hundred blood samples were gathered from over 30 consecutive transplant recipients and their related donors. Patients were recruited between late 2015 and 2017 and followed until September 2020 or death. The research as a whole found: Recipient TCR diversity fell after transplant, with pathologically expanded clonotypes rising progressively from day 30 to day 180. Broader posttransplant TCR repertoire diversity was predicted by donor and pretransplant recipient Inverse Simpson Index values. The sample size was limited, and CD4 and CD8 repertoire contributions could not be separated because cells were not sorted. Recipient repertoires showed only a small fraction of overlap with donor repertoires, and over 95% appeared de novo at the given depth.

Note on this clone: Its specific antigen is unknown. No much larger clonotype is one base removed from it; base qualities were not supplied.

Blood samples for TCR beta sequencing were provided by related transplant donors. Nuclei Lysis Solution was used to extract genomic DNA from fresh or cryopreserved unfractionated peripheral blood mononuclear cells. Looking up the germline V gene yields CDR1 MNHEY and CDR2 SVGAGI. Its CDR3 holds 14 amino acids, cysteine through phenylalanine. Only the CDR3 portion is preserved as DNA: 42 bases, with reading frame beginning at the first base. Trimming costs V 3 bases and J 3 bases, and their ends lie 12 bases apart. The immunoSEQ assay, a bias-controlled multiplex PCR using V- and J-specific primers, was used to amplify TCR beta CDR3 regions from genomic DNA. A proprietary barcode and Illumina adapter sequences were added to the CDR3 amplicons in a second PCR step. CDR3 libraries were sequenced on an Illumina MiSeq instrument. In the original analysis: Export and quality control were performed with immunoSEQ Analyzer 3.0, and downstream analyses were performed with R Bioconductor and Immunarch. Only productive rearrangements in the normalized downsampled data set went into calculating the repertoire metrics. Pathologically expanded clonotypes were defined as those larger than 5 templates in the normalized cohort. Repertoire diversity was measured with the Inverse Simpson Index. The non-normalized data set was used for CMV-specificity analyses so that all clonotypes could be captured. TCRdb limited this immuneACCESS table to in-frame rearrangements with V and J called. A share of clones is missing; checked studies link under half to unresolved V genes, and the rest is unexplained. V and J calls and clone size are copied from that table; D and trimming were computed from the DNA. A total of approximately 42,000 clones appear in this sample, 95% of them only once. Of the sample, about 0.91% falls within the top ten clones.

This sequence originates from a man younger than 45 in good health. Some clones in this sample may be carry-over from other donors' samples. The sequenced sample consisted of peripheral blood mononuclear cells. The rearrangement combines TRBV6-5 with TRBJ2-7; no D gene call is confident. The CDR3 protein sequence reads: CASSYEGFNYEQYF. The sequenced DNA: TGTGCCAGCAGTTATGAAGGGTTTAACTACGAGCAGTACTTC.